A selection of T cell receptor beta chains follows, all from one sample in a study of T cell repertoires in cytomegalovirus infection. No antigens are known for them. TCRdb re-analysed the reads in MiXCR, keeping a single row per CDR3 protein. This table has hundreds of thousands of distinct CDR3 sequences, about 42% appearing once. This material consisted of cultured PBMCs, taken from culture after CMV antigen stimulation. These receptors all come from a human donor in good health (CMV status not recorded). Some clones in this sample may be carry-over from other donors' samples. Both conserved end residues are part of each CDR3. D genes are given only for firm matches. Clone size is not always given. Where it is, it says once, few, many or a class for expanded clones.

abundance,j_gene,v_gene,d_gene,CDR3nt,CDR3aa
-,TRBJ1-3,TRBV7-3,-,TGTGCCAGCAGCCCTGGACAGAGTTTACTGGGAAACACCATATATTTT,CASSPGQSLLGNTIYF
few,TRBJ2-7,TRBV7-4,TRBD1,TGTGCCAGCAGCCCCGGGACAGGGAACTACGAGCAGTACTTC,CASSPGTGNYEQYF
few,TRBJ1-2,TRBV18,TRBD1,TGTGCCAGCTCACTCTCCGGGACAGGGCTTCAGGGCTACACCTTC,CASSLSGTGLQGYTF
-,TRBJ2-1,TRBV7-8,TRBD1,TGTGCCAGCAGCTTAGACGTAGGGGGCTACACGGGCGATGAGCAGTTCTTC,CASSLDVGGYTGDEQFF
-,TRBJ2-1,TRBV19,-,TGTGCCAGTAGTATCGGGCCTAGCTTTTACAATGAGCAGTTCTTC,CASSIGPSFYNEQFF
few,TRBJ1-1,TRBV7-7,-,TGTGCCAGCAGTTCCACTCCACAGCAAGCTTGGTCTGAAGCTTTCTTT,CASSSTPQQAWSEAFF
-,TRBJ2-5,TRBV20-1,TRBD2,TGCAGTGCTAGTATACCACGGGAGGCCCGAGAGACCCAGTACTTC,CSASIPREARETQYF
-,TRBJ1-1,TRBV6-6,-,TGTGCCAGCAGTTCAGTCAAAAACACTGAAGCTTTCTTT,CASSSVKNTEAFF
-,TRBJ2-3,TRBV6-2/TRBV6-3,-,TGTGCCAGCAGTATCTGGGGCTCAGATACGCAGTATTTT,CASSIWGSDTQYF
-,TRBJ2-3,TRBV6-5,TRBD2,TGTGCCAGCAAGATCGGGGGGGCGGATACGCAGTATTTT,CASKIGGADTQYF
few,TRBJ2-2,TRBV7-9,-,TGTGCCAGCAGCCAACGGGACGGAACCGGGGAGCTGTTTTTT,CASSQRDGTGELFF
few,TRBJ2-2,TRBV7-2,TRBD2,TGTGCCAGCAGCACGGGACTAAACACCGGGGAGCTGTTTTTT,CASSTGLNTGELFF
few,TRBJ2-3,TRBV6-1,TRBD2,TGTGCCAGCAGTGAATCTCCCCCAGCGGGGGGATGGACAGATACGCAGTATTTT,CASSESPPAGGWTDTQYF
few,TRBJ1-1,TRBV4-1,-,TGCGCCAGCAGCCAAGATTCACAGGGTTCCGATACTGAAGCTTTCTTT,CASSQDSQGSDTEAFF
few,TRBJ2-7,TRBV7-2,TRBD2,TGTGCCAGCAGCGGGGGAGGCGGGAGGGCTTACGAGCAGTACTTC,CASSGGGGRAYEQYF
-,TRBJ1-5,TRBV20-1,-,TGCAGTGCAGCAGGGAGTTGCAATCAGCCCCAGCATTTT,CSAAGSCNQPQHF
-,TRBJ2-3,TRBV7-8,-,TGTGCCAGCAGCTTAGACGGCGGCACGTTCACAGATACGCAGTATTTT,CASSLDGGTFTDTQYF